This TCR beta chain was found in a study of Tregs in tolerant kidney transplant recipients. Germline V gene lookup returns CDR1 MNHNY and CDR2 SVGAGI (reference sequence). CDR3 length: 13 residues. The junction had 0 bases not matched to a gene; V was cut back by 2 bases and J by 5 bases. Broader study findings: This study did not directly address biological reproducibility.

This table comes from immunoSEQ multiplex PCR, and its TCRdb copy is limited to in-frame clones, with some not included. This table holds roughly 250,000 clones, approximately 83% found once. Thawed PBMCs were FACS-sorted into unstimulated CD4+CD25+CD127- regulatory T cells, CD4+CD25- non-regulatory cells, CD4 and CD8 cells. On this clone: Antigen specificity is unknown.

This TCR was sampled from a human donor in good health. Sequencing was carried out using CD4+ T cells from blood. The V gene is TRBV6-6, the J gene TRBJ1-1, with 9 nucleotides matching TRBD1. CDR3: CASSYDRGTEAFF. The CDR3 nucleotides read TGTGCCAGCAGTTACGACAGGGGGACTGAAGCTTTCTTT.